The clone carrying this T cell receptor beta chain was seen just once. The antigen is undetermined. The J segment lost 10 bases and the V segment lost 4 bases, leaving 12 bases of the junction unmatched. The V gene's germline CDR1 is SGHNT and CDR2 YYREEE (reference sequence). There are 14 residues in the CDR3. The data were obtained in a study of cytomegalovirus exposure and HLA in healthy donors. Primers included in the PCR were 60 Vbeta and 13 Jbeta primers. TCRdb's copy holds only in-frame clones and misses some; the assay was immunoSEQ multiplex PCR. The table records about 160,000 clones, around four fifths of them present only once. Study observations and caveats: Being productive about 87% or about 30% of the time was typical of most TCR beta V segments in an earlier analysis. 150 or so TCR beta chains were listed as cytomegalovirus-associated. Sequence variants that were highly shared formed a cluster that was likely a sequencing artifact.

The clonotype originates from a woman under 40 in good health and CMV-seronegative. The sequenced sample consisted of PBMCs. The chain carries TRBV5-4 and TRBJ1-2; 8 bases fit TRBD1. The DNA for the CDR3 is TGTGCCAGCAGCCGACTCGGGACAGGATTGTTCTACACCTTC. Translated, it gives CASSRLGTGLFYTF.